This T cell receptor beta chain was identified in a study of control samples from healthy donors and cancer patients. The CDR3 runs to 13 residues. V shed 5 bases and J shed 9 bases, with 15 bases lying between them. The method was immunoSEQ multiplex PCR; TCRdb's version includes in-frame clones alone and lacks a portion of them. The sample has some 120,000 clones, roughly 90% seen once; the top ten hold under 2%. The rearrangement uses TRBV12-3 or TRBV12-4 and TRBJ2-3, with a tentative D call TRBD2 (6 bases). The receptor's source is a man between 18 and 29 years old in good health. Sequenced: blood. Written as DNA, the CDR3 is TGTGCCAGCAGTGCCCGCGGGGCCAACACGCAGTATTTT. This translates into CASSARGANTQYF.